A single sample gave rise to the 10 T cell receptor beta chains below, sequenced in a study of blood T cell repertoires in COVID-19. Data came from immunoSEQ multiplex PCR; TCRdb stores just in-frame clones and leaves some out. The sample gives around 110,000 clones, 90% of which show up once; 1.8% is in the top ten. Specimen: peripheral blood. Receptors originate from a human donor with active COVID-19. The donor label of this sample is uncertain.

The chain uses TRBV28 and TRBJ2-7, with 11 bases matching TRBD1. This CDR3 has 15 residues. With 5 bases clipped from V and 6 bases from J, the junction kept 9 bases outside the gene matches. CDR1 and CDR2 from the germline V gene are MDHEN and SYDVKM. The DNA of the CDR3 is TGTGCCAGCAGTCCCCATAGGACAGGGGGCTCCGAGCAGTACTTC. It encodes CASSPHRTGGSEQYF.

This rearrangement joins TRBV5-6 to TRBJ2-1, with 10 bases identical to TRBD2. CDR1 is SGHDT and CDR2 is YYEEEE in the germline V gene. V lost 2 bases and J lost 6; bases outside the gene matches: 2. This CDR3 is 14 amino acids long. This CDR3 is CASSLGLAANEQFF. The CDR3 DNA sequence: TGTGCCAGCAGCTTAGGACTAGCGGCCAATGAGCAGTTCTTC.

The V gene is TRBV19, the J gene TRBJ1-5; D uncertain. V dropped 2 bases and J dropped 6 bases, with 5 bases sitting between them. From germline, CDR1 is LNHDA and CDR2 SQIVND (reference sequence). The CDR3 consists of 12 residues. In nucleotides, the CDR3 is TGTGCCAGTAGTATAAGAGGTCAGCCCCAGCATTTT. Translated, it gives CASSIRGQPQHF.

This clone has only a few counts. The rearrangement uses TRBV7-2 and TRBJ1-6; TRBD1 might be the D (6 bases). Trimming took 1 base from V and 9 from J, leaving 13 bases between them. Germline values: CDR1 SGHTA, CDR2 FQGNSA. The CDR3 spans 15 residues. This CDR3 reads CASSLDSGVGSPLHF. The CDR3 DNA reads as TGTGCCAGCAGCTTAGATTCAGGGGTGGGTTCACCCCTCCACTTT. Looking up the rest from reference TRBV7-2 and TRBJ1-6 gives the full variable domain: GAGVSQSPSNKVTEKGKDVELRCDPISGHTALYWYRQSLGQGLEFLIYFQGNSAPDKSGLPSDRFSAERTGGSVSTLTIQRTQQEDSAVYLCASSLDSGVGSPLHFGNGTRLTVT.

The V call is TRBV3-1 (or the pseudogene TRBV3-2), the J call TRBJ2-1; 7 positions match TRBD2. This CDR3 is built from 18 residues. After removal of 4 bases from V and 0 bases from J, the junction contained 12 bases not matched to a gene. Looked up from germline, CDR1 is LGHDT and CDR2 is YNNKEL (reference sequence). The CDR3 DNA sequence: TGTGCCAGCAGCCGAGGACTAGGAGGCATGGGCTCCTACAATGAGCAGTTCTTC. It is translated as CASSRGLGGMGSYNEQFF.

The rearrangement links TRBV5-5 to TRBJ2-2; D might be TRBD2 (5 bases). This CDR3 comprises 15 residues. The germline V gene has CDR1 SGHKS and CDR2 YYEKEE (reference sequence). Trimming removed 1 base at V and 1 base at J, with 8 bases between. CDR3 region: CASSLSGKNTGELFF. CDR3 sequence (DNA): TGTGCCAGCAGCTTGTCGGGGAAGAACACCGGGGAGCTGTTTTTT.

This chain connects TRBV7-9 to TRBJ1-4; 12 bases are shared with TRBD1. CDR1 is SEHNR and CDR2 is FQNEAQ in the germline V gene (reference sequence). The CDR3 runs to 18 residues. V shed 2 bases and J 3 bases; nucleotides not matched to a gene: 7. The CDR3 spells CASSLLSGTGGSNEKLFF. DNA of the CDR3: TGTGCCAGCAGCTTATTAAGTGGGACAGGGGGCTCTAATGAAAAACTGTTTTTT.

Only a few counts were recorded for this clone. The chain links TRBV9 to TRBJ2-3; 7 nucleotides align to TRBD2. The ends lost 7 bases at V and 1 base at J; junction bases unmatched: 0. The V gene's germline CDR1 is SGDLS and CDR2 YYNGEE. This CDR3 spans 12 amino acids. CDR3 sequence reads: CASGGGTDTQYF. The DNA for the CDR3 is TGTGCCAGCGGGGGGGGCACAGATACGCAGTATTTT. Complete variable domain (other parts from reference TRBV9 and TRBJ2-3): DSGVTQTPKHLITATGQRVTLRCSPRSGDLSVYWYQQSLDQGLQFLIQYYNGEERAKGNILERFSAQQFPDLHSELNLSSLELGDSALYFCASGGGTDTQYFGPGTRLTVL.

The rearrangement links TRBV18 to TRBJ2-1, with D unresolved. CDR1 and CDR2 from the germline V gene are KGHSH and LQKENI. V was shortened by 3 bases and J by 4 bases, with 19 bases between the two germline ends. This CDR3 has 17 residues. The DNA of the CDR3 is TGTGCCAGCTCACCCCCCGGCCTAAGAGGTAGTTACAATGAGCAGTTCTTC. It is translated as CASSPPGLRGSYNEQFF.

CDR3 residues: CASSRSGGNEQFF. For the CDR3, the DNA is TGTGCCAGCAGTAGATCAGGGGGTAATGAGCAGTTCTTC. The rearrangement links TRBV6-2 or TRBV6-3 to TRBJ2-1; 7 positions agree with TRBD1. This CDR3 is 13 amino acids long. CDR1 and CDR2 (germline): MNHEY, SVGEGT. Trimming removed 5 bases from V and 7 bases from J; junction bases left unmatched: 5.